The clone carrying this T cell receptor beta chain was found once. Germline CDR1 SGHTA, CDR2 FQGTGA. J gave up 4 bases and V 5 bases, and 10 bases lay outside the gene matches. CDR3 length: 17 residues. This record comes from a study of cytomegalovirus exposure and HLA in healthy donors. With 60 Vbeta and 13 Jbeta primers, the PCR was carried out. As originally analysed: In a later analysis, 10 million to 11 million of around 75 million unique beta chains occurred in at least two donors. Sequenced by immunoSEQ multiplex PCR; TCRdb stores in-frame clones only, minus some. V, J and clone size are those of that table, while D and trimming were read from the DNA. The table has around 140,000 clones, about 74% seen once. The donors (healthy individuals) were bone marrow donors.

This clonotype was obtained from a woman in her sixties in good health and CMV-seronegative. The specimen sequenced was PBMCs. This chain joins TRBV7-3 and TRBJ2-2, with TRBD2 matching 10 bases. In DNA, the CDR3 is TGTGCCAGCAGCCGCAGCGGGGGGGCCGTTAGCACCGGGGAGCTGTTTTTT. It encodes CASSRSGGAVSTGELFF. The full variable domain, in which reference TRBV7-3 and TRBJ2-2 provide the parts outside the CDR3, is GAGVSQTPSNKVTEKGKYVELRCDPISGHTALYWYRQSLGQGPEFLIYFQGTGAADDSGLPNDRFFAVRPEGSVSTLKIQRTERGDSAVYLCASSRSGGAVSTGELFFGEGSRLTVL.